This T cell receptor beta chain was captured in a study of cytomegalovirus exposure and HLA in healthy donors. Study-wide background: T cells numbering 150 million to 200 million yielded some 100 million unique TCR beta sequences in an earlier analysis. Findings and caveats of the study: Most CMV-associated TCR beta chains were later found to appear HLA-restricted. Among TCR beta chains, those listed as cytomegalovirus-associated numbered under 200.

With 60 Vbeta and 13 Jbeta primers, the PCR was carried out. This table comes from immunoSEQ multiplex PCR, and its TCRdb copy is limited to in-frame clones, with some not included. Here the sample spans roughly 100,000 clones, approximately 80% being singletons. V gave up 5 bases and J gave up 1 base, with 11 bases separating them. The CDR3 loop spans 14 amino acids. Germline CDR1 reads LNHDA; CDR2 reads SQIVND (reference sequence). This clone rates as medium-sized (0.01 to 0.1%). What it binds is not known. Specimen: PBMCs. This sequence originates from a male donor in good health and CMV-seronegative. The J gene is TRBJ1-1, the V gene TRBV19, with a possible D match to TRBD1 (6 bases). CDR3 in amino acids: CASSVGQKNTEAFF. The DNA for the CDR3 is TGTGCCAGTAGTGTCGGACAGAAGAACACTGAAGCTTTCTTT.